A single T cell receptor beta chain is shown here with its context. Its antigen target is currently unknown. Base qualities are not at hand, and no much larger clone is one base apart. Libraries were constructed by the immunoSEQ multiplex PCR assay. The table was pulled from immuneACCESS by TCRdb, which kept in-frame rearrangements only. Such tables lose some clones; where checked, under half of the loss comes from unresolved V genes, and the rest has no known cause. The sample table records roughly 170,000 clones; 94% of these occur just once. In total, the top ten clones hold around 1.3% of the sample. These data belong to a study of control samples from healthy donors and cancer patients (dated by TCRdb to about 2020). The germline V gene (reference sequence) sets CDR1 to LNHDA and CDR2 to SQIVND. Relative to germline, V is 6 bases shorter and J is 8 bases shorter, with 20 bases between their ends. The CDR3, cysteine through phenylalanine, is 15 amino acids long. The only DNA kept is the CDR3, 45 bases in frame from the first base.

Sequencing was done on a sample of blood. This chain is built from TRBV19 and TRBJ2-1; the D gene is possibly TRBD2, with 5 bases matching. The clonotype originates from a woman aged 18-29 years in good health. The CDR3 region has the sequence CASRSTSGPWYEQFF. The sequenced DNA: TGTGCCAGTAGGAGTACGAGCGGACCTTGGTATGAGCAGTTCTTC.